A single sample is the source of the 12 T cell receptor beta chains below, sequenced in a study of Graves' ophthalmopathy and Graves' hyperthyroidism. Amplifying from RNA transcripts, the study obtained TCR beta CDR3 regions. An initial RT-PCR round employing HTBI primers preceded a second-round multiplex PCR. A single record per CDR3 protein comes from TCRdb applying MiXCR to the multiplex PCR reads. The sample contains fewer than 400,000 distinct CDR3 sequences, approximately 16% of which appear only once. The sequenced sample consisted of peripheral blood. These receptors all come from a woman aged 18-30 years with Graves' ophthalmopathy.

This clonotype occurred many times. The V gene is TRBV28, the J gene TRBJ2-7; a weak D match, TRBD1 (5 bases). Germline assignment: CDR1 MDHEN and CDR2 SYDVKM. Trimming cost V 5 bases and J 2 bases, with 13 bases left between them. CDR3 size: 14 residues. CDR3 amino acids: CASSPQVSTYEQYF. In nucleotides, the CDR3 is TGTGCCAGCAGTCCACAGGTTAGCACCTACGAGCAGTACTTC.

This clonotype was recorded many times. This chain uses TRBV25-1 with TRBJ1-1; unclear D gene. The V end was cut by 1 base, the J end by 0 bases, with 12 bases between. Germline CDR1 reads MGHDK; CDR2 reads SYGVNS. CDR3 length: 16 amino acids. Here the CDR3 reads CASSESSGTMNTEAFF. The DNA for the CDR3 is TGTGCCAGCAGTGAATCGTCAGGTACTATGAACACTGAAGCTTTCTTT. Variable domain in full (rest from reference TRBV25-1 and TRBJ1-1): EADIYQTPRYLVIGTGKKITLECSQTMGHDKMYWYQQDPGMELHLIHYSYGVNSTEKGDLSSESTVSRIRTEHFPLTLESARPSHTSQYLCASSESSGTMNTEAFFGQGTRLTVV.

This clonotype was recorded at least ten times. The CDR3 here is CASSSPGASTPYTGELFF. In DNA, the CDR3 is TGTGCCAGCAGTAGCCCGGGGGCAAGCACGCCATACACCGGGGAGCTGTTTTTT. The V and J genes are TRBV6-2 or TRBV6-3 and TRBJ2-2; the D call may be TRBD1 or TRBD2 (6 bases each). The CDR3 consists of 18 residues. The germline V gene has CDR1 MNHEY and CDR2 SVGEGT. The V end was cut by 5 bases, the J end by 3 bases, with 22 bases between.

The chain recombines TRBV7-2 with TRBJ2-7, with a possible D match to TRBD1 (6 bases). V dropped 5 bases and J dropped 4 bases, with 15 bases sitting between them. The CDR3 loop spans 14 amino acids. Germline lookup yields CDR1 SGHTA and CDR2 FQGNSA. CDR3 in DNA: TGTGCCAGCAGCCCGACAGGAGGAAGGTACGAGCAGTACTTC. Residues: CASSPTGGRYEQYF.

The sample holds many counts of this clonotype. In nucleotides, the CDR3 is TGTGCCAGCAGCTCCCCCGAGGCCGAGGCCCAAGAGACCCAGTACTTC. This sequence encodes CASSSPEAEAQETQYF. This chain joins TRBV7-9 and TRBJ2-5; D is unclear. Germline CDR1 is SEHNR and CDR2 is FQNEAQ (reference sequence). The CDR3 consists of 16 residues. Deletions cut 4 bases from V and 1 base from J, with 16 bases between.

This clonotype was recorded many times. The chain links TRBV11-2 to TRBJ2-5; 7 bases align to TRBD1. The length of the CDR3 is 15 residues. Per the germline V gene, CDR1 is SGHAT and CDR2 is FQNNGV. V lost 1 base to trimming and J lost 0 bases; unmatched junction nucleotides: 2. The CDR3 DNA follows: TGTGCCAGCAGCTTAGGCGACAGGGACCAAGAGACCCAGTACTTC. Amino acids: CASSLGDRDQETQYF.

This clonotype was counted at least ten times. The chain is built from TRBV6-2 or TRBV6-3 and TRBJ2-2; D tentatively reads TRBD1 or TRBD2 (5 bases each). The V end lost 8 bases, the J end lost 4 bases, and 8 bases lay between the germline ends. The CDR3 runs to 12 residues. Germline CDR1 and CDR2: MNHEY and SVGEGT. The CDR3 sequence is CASWGITGELFF. In DNA form, the CDR3 reads TGTGCCAGCTGGGGGATCACCGGGGAGCTGTTTTTT.

This clonotype came up many times. V and J are TRBV6-2 or TRBV6-3 and TRBJ1-2; TRBD1 might be the D (5 bases). The V gene lost 2 bases and the J gene lost 6 bases, with 22 bases spanning the gap. Per germline, CDR1 MNHEY and CDR2 SVGEGT. This CDR3 is 17 amino acids long. CDR3 sequence (DNA): TGTGCCAGCAGTTACCCGATACGAAAAGCAGGGACGAATGGCTACACCTTC. Its protein is CASSYPIRKAGTNGYTF.

This clonotype showed up many times. The gene calls are TRBV19 and TRBJ1-2; D not resolved. With 5 bases removed from V and 3 bases from J, the gap between germline ends came to 10 bases. This CDR3 is 13 amino acids long. Looked up from germline, CDR1 is LNHDA and CDR2 is SQIVND (reference sequence). The CDR3 here is CASSAMGDYGYTF. DNA for the CDR3: TGTGCCAGTAGTGCCATGGGTGACTATGGCTACACCTTC.

The sample holds many counts of this clonotype. This chain connects TRBV12-5 to TRBJ2-7; D is ambiguous. The length of the CDR3 is 14 residues. The V end was cut by 0 bases, the J end by 3 bases, with 9 bases between. Germline V gives CDR1 LGHNT, CDR2 FRNRAP. The CDR3 nucleotides are TGTGCTAGTGGTTTGGTATGTTTGTACTACGAGCAGTACTTC. Amino acids: CASGLVCLYYEQYF.

This clonotype was detected ten times or more. The CDR3: CASSLDRGLTYEQYF. CDR3 nucleotides: TGTGCCAGCAGTTTAGACAGGGGGCTCACCTACGAGCAGTACTTC. The rearrangement uses TRBV12-3 or TRBV12-4 and TRBJ2-7; 9 nucleotides agree with TRBD1. Unmatched junction bases numbered 3, after V lost 1 base and J lost 2 bases. This CDR3 contains 15 residues.

This chain uses TRBV7-9 with TRBJ1-1, with D possibly being TRBD1 (6 bases). Germline-derived CDR1 and CDR2 are SEHNR and FQNEAQ (reference sequence). V shed 8 bases and J shed 1 base, with 14 bases lying between them. CDR3 size: 14 residues. This CDR3 is CASLRGVRNTEAFF. DNA for the CDR3: TGTGCCAGCCTCAGGGGAGTAAGGAACACTGAAGCTTTCTTT.